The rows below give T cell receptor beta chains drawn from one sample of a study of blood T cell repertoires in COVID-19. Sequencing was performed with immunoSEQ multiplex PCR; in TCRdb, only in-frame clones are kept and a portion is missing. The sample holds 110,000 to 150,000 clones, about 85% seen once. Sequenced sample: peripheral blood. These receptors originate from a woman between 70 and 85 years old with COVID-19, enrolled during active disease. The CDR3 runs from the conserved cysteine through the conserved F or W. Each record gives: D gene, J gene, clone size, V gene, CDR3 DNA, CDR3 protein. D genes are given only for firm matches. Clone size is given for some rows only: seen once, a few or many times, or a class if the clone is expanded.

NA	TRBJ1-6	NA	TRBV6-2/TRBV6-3	TGTGCCAGCAGTATACAGGAAAATTCACCCCTCCACTTT	CASSIQENSPLHF
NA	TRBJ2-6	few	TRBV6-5	TGTGCCAGCAGTTACGCCAACAGGGCCGGGGCCAACGTCCTGACTTTC	CASSYANRAGANVLTF
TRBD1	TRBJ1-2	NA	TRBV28	TGTGCCAGCAGTTTGGGGACAGAAGATGGCTACACCTTC	CASSLGTEDGYTF
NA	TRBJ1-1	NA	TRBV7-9	TGTGCCAGCAGCGCACAACAGGGAAACACTGAAGCTTTCTTT	CASSAQQGNTEAFF
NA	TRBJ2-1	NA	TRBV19	TGTGCCAGTAGTACTAGGACTATCAATGAGCAGTTCTTC	CASSTRTINEQFF
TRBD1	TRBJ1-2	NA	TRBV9	TGTGCCAGCAGCGTAGGAGAGGGGGCGACCTATGGCTACACCTTC	CASSVGEGATYGYTF
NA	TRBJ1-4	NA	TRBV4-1	TGCGCCAGCAGCCACCCGAATGAAAAACTGTTTTTT	CASSHPNEKLFF
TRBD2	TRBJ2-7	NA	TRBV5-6	TGTGCCAGCAGCTGGGGGGGACGAGGCGAGCAGTACTTC	CASSWGGRGEQYF
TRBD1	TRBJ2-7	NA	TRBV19	TGTGCCAGTAGTTGGAACAGGGGGGCCGAGCAGTACTTC	CASSWNRGAEQYF
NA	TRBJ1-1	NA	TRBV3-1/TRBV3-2	TGTGCCAGCAGCCCGGGGGTGTACACTGAAGCTTTCTTT	CASSPGVYTEAFF
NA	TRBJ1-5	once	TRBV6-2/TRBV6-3	TGTGCCAGCAGTTACTCGAGGGGAGGTAACAATCAGCCCCAGCATTTT	CASSYSRGGNNQPQHF
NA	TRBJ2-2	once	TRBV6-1	TGTGCCAGCAGTGAAGAGGGGATCGGGGAGCTGTTTTTT	CASSEEGIGELFF
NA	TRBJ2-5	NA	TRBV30	TGTGCCTCCGCCGGGTCCGGGGTAGAGACCCAGTACTTC	CASAGSGVETQYF
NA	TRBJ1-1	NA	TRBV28	TGTGCCAGCAGTTTAGTGCAGGGCCGATCAGTGGGGGCTTTCTTT	CASSLVQGRSVGAFF
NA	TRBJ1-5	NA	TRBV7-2	TGTGCCAGCAGCGCGGACAATAGCAATCAGCCCCAGCATTTT	CASSADNSNQPQHF
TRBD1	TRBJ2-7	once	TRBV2	TGTGCCAGCGCGTTGGGACAGAAGGACGAGCAGTACTTC	CASALGQKDEQYF
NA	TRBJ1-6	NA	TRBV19	TGTGCCAGTAGTATAGTCGGGGGAGTGAATTCACCCCTCCACTTT	CASSIVGGVNSPLHF
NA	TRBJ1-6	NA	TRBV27	TGTGCCAGCAGTTGGATGGAGTATAATTCACCCCTCCACTTT	CASSWMEYNSPLHF